These 10 T cell receptor beta chains came from one sample sequenced in a study of T cells after yellow fever vaccination. TCRdb re-derived calls from the 5' RACE reads in MiXCR, one entry per CDR3 protein. The profile shows about 350,000 distinct CDR3 sequences, less than 9.5% of them singletons. Sequenced material: PBMCs, taken roughly 46 days after the first yellow fever vaccination. Every receptor here comes from a man aged 18 to 30 who received the YFV17D yellow fever vaccine.

This clonotype turned up a few times. V and J are TRBV7-2 and TRBJ2-5; TRBD1 agrees at 8 bases. J gave up 5 bases and V 4 bases, and 6 bases lay outside the gene matches. CDR1 is SGHTA and CDR2 is FQGNSA in the germline V gene. The CDR3 contains 14 residues. The CDR3 spells CASSSRGRKETQYF. As DNA, the CDR3 is TGTGCCAGCAGCTCCAGGGGGCGTAAGGAGACCCAGTACTTC.

The rearrangement joins TRBV7-8 to TRBJ1-1; no reliable D call. The CDR3 extends over 16 amino acids. The V end lost 3 bases, the J end lost 1 base, and 15 bases lay between the germline ends. Germline assignment: CDR1 SGHVS and CDR2 FQNEAQ. The CDR3 DNA sequence: TGTGCCAGCAGCTTTATAAGGGAGCAGCGGAACACTGAAGCTTTCTTT. It yields the protein CASSFIREQRNTEAFF.

This chain links TRBV7-6 with TRBJ2-5, with D tentatively TRBD1 or TRBD2 (5 bases each). Looked up from germline, CDR1 is SGHVS and CDR2 is FNYEAQ. The CDR3 totals 17 residues. V was shortened by 5 bases and J by 2 bases, with 21 bases between the two germline ends. The CDR3 DNA is TGTGCCAGCAGCCGCCGCCCAGGGACGGTACATCAAGAGACCCAGTACTTC. It specifies CASSRRPGTVHQETQYF.

A few counts support this clonotype. This rearrangement joins TRBV20-1 to TRBJ1-1; D gene uncertain. The germline gives CDR1 DFQATT, CDR2 SNEGSKA (reference sequence). V shed 6 bases and J shed 1 base, with 9 bases lying between them. This CDR3 is 12 amino acids long. The CDR3 region has the DNA TGCAGTGCCATGGAACCGAACACTGAAGCTTTCTTT. As protein: CSAMEPNTEAFF.

The chain uses TRBV2 and TRBJ1-1; D remains unclear. The CDR3 contains 15 residues. V was trimmed by 0 bases and J by 0 bases, leaving 8 bases between them. Germline loops: CDR1 SNHLY, CDR2 FYNNEI. The CDR3 protein is CASSEAAEVNTEAFF. For the CDR3, the DNA is TGTGCCAGCAGTGAAGCTGCTGAGGTGAACACTGAAGCTTTCTTT.

This rearrangement joins TRBV9 to TRBJ2-3; D might be TRBD1 or TRBD2, each matching 5 bases. This CDR3 comprises 15 residues. V was cut by 2 bases and J by 6 bases, with 16 bases left in between. Germline loops: CDR1 SGDLS, CDR2 YYNGEE. CDR3 in DNA: TGTGCCAGCAGCGTGGGGACGACCTACGGGGATACGCAGTATTTT. This encodes CASSVGTTYGDTQYF.

In its sample, this clonotype was seen many times. The rearrangement links TRBV28 to TRBJ2-1; D is uncertain. V lost 7 bases, J lost 5 bases, and 9 bases lay in between. The CDR3 totals 12 residues. In germline, CDR1 is MDHEN, CDR2 SYDVKM. In DNA, the CDR3 is TGTGCCAGCATGTGGGGAAACAATGAGCAGTTCTTC. Protein: CASMWGNNEQFF. The full variable domain, completed using reference TRBV28 and TRBJ2-1, is DVKVTQSSRYLVKRTGEKVFLECVQDMDHENMFWYRQDPGLGLRLIYFSYDVKMKEKGDIPEGYSVSREKKERFSLILESASTNQTSMYLCASMWGNNEQFFGPGTRLTVL.

This clonotype was counted only a few times. The genes are TRBV20-1 and TRBJ1-5; tentatively, D is TRBD1 (5 bases). The V end was cut by 6 bases, the J end by 3 bases, with 12 bases between. Germline lookup yields CDR1 DFQATT and CDR2 SNEGSKA (reference sequence). CDR3 length: 13 residues. The CDR3 DNA is TGCAGTGCCAGGGAGGACAACAATCAGCCCCAGCATTTT. Translated, it gives CSAREDNNQPQHF.

In this sample, this clonotype turned up a few times. The chain joins TRBV20-1 to TRBJ2-3; D may be TRBD2 (6 bases). The CDR3 consists of 15 residues. V gave up 5 bases and J gave up 3 bases, with 18 bases separating them. Per the germline V gene, CDR1 is DFQATT and CDR2 is SNEGSKA (reference sequence). The DNA of the CDR3 is TGCAGTGCTCACCTCGGGGGAAGCCTAACAGATACGCAGTATTTT. It codes for CSAHLGGSLTDTQYF.

This clonotype was observed a few times. J is TRBJ2-1 and V is TRBV7-9; unclear D gene. Trimming took 1 base from V and 7 from J, leaving 11 bases between them. This CDR3 has 14 amino acids. The germline V gene has CDR1 SEHNR and CDR2 FQNEAQ (reference sequence). Here the CDR3 reads CASSLDAPGNEQFF. The CDR3 DNA sequence: TGTGCCAGCAGCTTAGATGCACCGGGTAATGAGCAGTTCTTC. Together with reference TRBV7-9 and TRBJ2-1, the CDR3 gives the full variable domain: DTGVSQNPRHKITKRGQNVTFRCDPISEHNRLYWYRQTLGQGPEFLTYFQNEAQLEKSRLLSDRFSAERPKGSFSTLEIQRTEQGDSAMYLCASSLDAPGNEQFFGPGTRLTVL.